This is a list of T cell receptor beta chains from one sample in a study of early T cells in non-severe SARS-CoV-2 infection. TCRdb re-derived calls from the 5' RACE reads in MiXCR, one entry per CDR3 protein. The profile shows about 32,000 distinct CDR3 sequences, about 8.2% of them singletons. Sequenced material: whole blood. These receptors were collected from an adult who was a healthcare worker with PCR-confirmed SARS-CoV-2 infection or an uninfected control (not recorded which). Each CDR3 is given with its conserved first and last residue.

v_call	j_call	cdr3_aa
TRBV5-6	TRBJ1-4	CATSYRRDGNEKLFF
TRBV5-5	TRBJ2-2	CASSLALIGAAGELFF
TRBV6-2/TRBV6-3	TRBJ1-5	CASSYGSTGGNQPQHF
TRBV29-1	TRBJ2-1	CSVVLEYNEQFF
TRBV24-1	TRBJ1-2	CATSDPTTNYGYTF
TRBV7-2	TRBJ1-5	CASSPRDQPQHF
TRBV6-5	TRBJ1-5	CASSSRGIVQGDQPQHF
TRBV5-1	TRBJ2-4	CASSLYSGGPFGNIQYF
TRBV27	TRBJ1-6	CASSLPRPPLHF
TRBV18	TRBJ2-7	CASSPRVDGSEQYF
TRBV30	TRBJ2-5	CAWSAQETQYF
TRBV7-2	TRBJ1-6	CASTVTGLGSYNSPLHF
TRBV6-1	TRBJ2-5	CASSDGYQETQYF
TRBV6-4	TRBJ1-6	CASSVSPGNSPLHF
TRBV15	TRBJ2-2	CATSSRDRGPIGELFF
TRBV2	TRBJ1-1	CASTRGLVNTEAFF
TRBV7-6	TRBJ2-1	CAIWTSGGDLGEQFF
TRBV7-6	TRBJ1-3	CASSLSRASSGNTIYF
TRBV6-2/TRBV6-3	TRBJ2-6	CASRLSGANVLTF
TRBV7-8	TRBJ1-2	CASSPVAGGVFGYTF